A single sample is the source of the 17 T cell receptor delta chains below, sequenced in a study of DNA immune sequencing with unique molecular identifiers. Genomic DNA underwent 32-plex PCR targeting all 8 TRDV and 4 TRDJ genes. Adapter PCR followed approximately 3 barcoding PCR cycles that attached a 12-nucleotide UMI. TCRdb re-called the multiplex PCR reads through CATT. The table has approximately 2,500 delta-chain clones, roughly 15% seen once. Material for sequencing was gamma-delta T cells from PBMCs. These receptors originate from a human donor in good health.

In the case of this clone: One base away lies a much larger clone, so this may be a sequencing read error. The chain carries TRDV2 and TRDJ1; 7 bases fit TRDD3. The CDR3 sequence is 17 residues long. Germline V gene lookup returns CDR1 GEAIGNYY and CDR2 EKD. V dropped 0 bases and J dropped 6; count of bases not matched to a gene: 15. This CDR3 reads CACDTVGDNSNWHKLIF. As DNA, the CDR3 is TGTGCCTGTGACACCGTAGGGGATAATTCTAACTGGCATAAACTCATCTTT.

This clone is judged large. The V gene is TRDV2, the J gene TRDJ1, with 9 bases aligning to TRDD3. The germline CDR1 and CDR2 sequences are GEAIGNYY and EKD. The CDR3 is 17 residues long. Trimming cost V 5 bases and J 0 bases; bases outside gene matches: 12. The CDR3 nucleotides read TGTGCCTGTGTCCCTCTGATACTGGGGGAAAACACCGATAAACTCATCTTT. Translated, it gives CACVPLILGENTDKLIF.

Regarding this clone: A read error may explain this, as a much larger clone is one base away. The J gene is TRDJ1, the V gene TRDV2; 10 bases align to TRDD3. The CDR3 is 18 amino acids. Germline V gene data show CDR1 as GEAIGNYY and CDR2 as EKD. With 2 bases clipped from V and 2 bases from J, the junction kept 13 bases outside the gene matches. CDR3 in amino acids: CACDILLTGGSPTDKLIF. Here the CDR3 DNA reads TGTGCCTGTGACATTCTTCTTACTGGGGGATCCCCGACCGATAAACTCATCTTT.

In the case of this clone: This sequence may be a read error, since a much larger clone differs from it by one base. There is no V gene call, and the J gene is TRDJ3; TRDD3 is taken as the D call from the table, unchecked against the DNA. The CDR3 consists of 24 residues. The CDR3 bases are TGTGCCTGTGACACGGTACCGACGGCCTACTGGCGGTCTGCGAGCTCCTGGGACACCCGACAGATGTTTTTC. As protein: CACDTVPTAYWRSASSWDTRQMFF.

Turning to this clone: A far larger clone is off by one base, so a read error is likely. CDR3 in amino acids: CALGEIMGRLVWGIYSTDKLIF. CDR3 DNA: TGTGCTCTTGGGGAAATTATGGGTCGGCTCGTCTGGGGGATATACAGCACCGATAAACTCATCTTT. The chain couples TRDV1 to TRDJ1; 10 bases align to TRDD3. Because TCRdb records no J gene, it was assigned here through a match of the DNA to germline. CDR1 TSWWSYY and CDR2 QGS come from the germline V gene. V lost 2 bases to trimming and J lost 1 base; unmatched junction nucleotides: 22. This CDR3 is 22 amino acids long.

This clone is classed as hyperexpanded. Other DNA sequences within the sample encode an identical CDR3. This rearrangement joins TRDV2 to TRDJ3; D gene unclear. Trimming left V 2 bases short and J 8 bases short, with 6 bases between. The CDR3 consists of 13 residues. Germline CDR1 is GEAIGNYY and CDR2 is EKD. CDR3 sequence: CACDRINTRQMFF. The CDR3 nucleotides read TGTGCCTGTGACAGGATTAACACCCGACAGATGTTTTTC.

This clone is large within its sample. Additional DNA sequences in this sample encode the identical CDR3. The V gene is TRDV2, the J gene TRDJ3; 8 bases line up with TRDD3. Per germline, CDR1 GEAIGNYY and CDR2 EKD. Losses at the gene ends were 4 bases for V and 1 base for J; bases not matched to a gene: 11. The CDR3 consists of 19 residues. CDR3 DNA: TGTGCCTGTGATCGACTGGGGGGTGTCCGTTCCTGGGACACCCGACAGATGTTTTTC. Its protein is CACDRLGGVRSWDTRQMFF.

This clone was detected only a few times. No V gene was called, though TRDJ1 was called as the J gene; no DNA check was done on the table's D call, TRDD3. The CDR3 covers 23 residues. The CDR3 region has the DNA TGTGCCTGTGACACGGTACCTGGGCCTTCCGCCACTGGGGGATATGTACACACCGATAAACTCATCTTT. This encodes CACDTVPGPSATGGYVHTDKLIF.

This clone was detected only a few times. This chain uses TRDV2 with TRDJ1; D is ambiguous. The CDR3 is 16 amino acids. The V end lost 3 bases, the J end lost 3 bases, and 19 bases lay between the germline ends. The V gene's germline CDR1 is GEAIGNYY and CDR2 EKD. The CDR3 here is CACDHSALRGSDKLIF. The CDR3 nucleotides read TGTGCCTGTGACCACTCGGCCCTCCGCGGTTCCGATAAACTCATCTTT.

Comments on this clone: The junction does not match germline at one end; this may be a read error. At the DNA level, this CDR3 is encoded by other sequences in the same sample as well. The rearrangement links TRDV2 to TRDJ1; 8 bases align to TRDD3. Germline V gene lookup returns CDR1 GEAIGNYY and CDR2 EKD. CDR3 size: 15 residues. As DNA, the CDR3 is TGTGCTTGTGACACCGTGGGGGATCCGCCCGATAAACTCATCTTT. Encoded protein: CACDTVGDPPDKLIF.

Turning to this clone: A far larger clone is only one base removed, so a read error is likely. Distinct nucleotide sequences in the sample also encode this CDR3. J is TRDJ1 and V is TRDV2, with 9 bases identical to TRDD3. CDR3 length equals 19 residues. Germline V gene data show CDR1 as GEAIGNYY and CDR2 as EKD. J was trimmed by 4 bases and V by 4 bases; bases with no gene match: 21. The CDR3 nucleotides are TGTGCCTGTGATCTATTAGGAGGACTGGGGGACTCCTCGATCGATAAACTCATCTTT. Translated: CACDLLGGLGDSSIDKLIF.

This clone has a handful of counts. This clone may be a read error of a much larger clone one base away. This sample includes further DNA sequences coding for the same CDR3. V and J are TRDV2 and TRDJ1; tentatively, D is TRDD3 (5 bases). This CDR3 comprises 18 residues. Germline loops: CDR1 GEAIGNYY, CDR2 EKD. Trimming shortened V by 2 bases and J by 0 bases, and 21 bases separated the two germline ends. As DNA, the CDR3 is TGTGCCTGTGACAGCCTTTCCGAACGTGGGGCTCACACCGATAAACTCATCTTT. Its translation is CACDSLSERGAHTDKLIF.

By its share, this clone is medium-sized. V and J are TRDV3 and TRDJ1; 7 bases are a match to TRDD3. Germline V gene sequence: CDR1 TVYSNPD, CDR2 GDNSRS (reference sequence). The CDR3 consists of 17 residues. J was trimmed by 0 bases and V by 2 bases; bases with no gene match: 15. CDR3 nucleotide sequence: TGTGCCTTTCGGGCCTACAGGAGGGATACTAACACCGATAAACTCATCTTT. Translation: CAFRAYRRDTNTDKLIF.

This clone ranks as medium-sized. This chain joins TRDV1 and TRDJ1; possibly TRDD3 for D (9 bases). The J gene, not given by TCRdb, was assigned here from a germline match of the nucleotide sequence. CDR1 is TSWWSYY, CDR2 QGS, per germline. V was cut by 0 bases and J by 0 bases, with 35 bases left in between. The CDR3 is 24 residues long. CDR3 loop: CALGELSASYRNAWGIRYTDKLIF. The CDR3 DNA follows: TGTGCTCTTGGGGAACTTTCGGCTTCCTACAGGAATGCCTGGGGGATCCGGTACACCGATAAACTCATCTTT.

Turning to this clone: This probably arose from a read error, given a far larger clone one base away. This chain links TRDV2 with TRDJ1, with TRDD3 matching over 13 bases. With V trimmed by 0 bases and J by 0 bases, 12 bases remained unmatched. This CDR3 has 20 amino acids. Germline V lookup: CDR1 GEAIGNYY, CDR2 EKD. CDR3 in DNA: TGTGCCTGTGACACCCTTGGGACTGGGGGATACGAAAGGTACACCGATAAACTCATCTTT. Translated: CACDTLGTGGYERYTDKLIF.

This clone was counted a few times. This DNA's translation differs at residue 7 from TCRdb's protein, which comes from a much larger clone; a read error is likely, and the protein shown is translated from the DNA. V and J are TRDV2 and TRDJ1; a possible D gene is TRDD3 (5 bases). Trimming pared 3 bases from V and 0 bases from J, leaving 13 bases between. CDR3 length: 15 amino acids. Per the germline V gene, CDR1 is GEAIGNYY and CDR2 is EKD. This CDR3 is CACDLLETNTDKLIF. The CDR3 region has the DNA TGTGCCTGTGACCTACTGGAGACGAACACCGATAAACTCATCTTT.

This clone is labeled as medium-sized. Additional DNA sequences in this sample encode the identical CDR3. This chain uses TRDV2 with TRDJ1, with D perhaps matching TRDD3 (5 bases). The V end lost 0 bases, the J end lost 1 base, and 8 bases lay between the germline ends. Germline loops: CDR1 GEAIGNYY, CDR2 EKD. This CDR3 has 14 residues. The CDR3 here is CACDTVGVTDKLIF. The CDR3, as DNA: TGTGCCTGTGACACCGTTGGGGTCACCGATAAACTCATCTTT.